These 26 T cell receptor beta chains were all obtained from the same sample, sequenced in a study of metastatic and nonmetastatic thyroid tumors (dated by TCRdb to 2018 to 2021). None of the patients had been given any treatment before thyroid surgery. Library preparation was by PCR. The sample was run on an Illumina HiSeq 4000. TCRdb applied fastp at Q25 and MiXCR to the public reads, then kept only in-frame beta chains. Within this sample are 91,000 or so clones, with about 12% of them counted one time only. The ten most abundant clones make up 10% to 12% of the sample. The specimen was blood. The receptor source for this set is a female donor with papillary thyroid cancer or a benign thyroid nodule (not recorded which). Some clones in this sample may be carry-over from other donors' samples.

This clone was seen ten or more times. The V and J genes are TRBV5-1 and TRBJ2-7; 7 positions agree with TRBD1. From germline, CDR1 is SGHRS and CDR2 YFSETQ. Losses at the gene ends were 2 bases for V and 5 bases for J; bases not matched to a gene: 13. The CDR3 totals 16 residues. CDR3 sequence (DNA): TGCGCCAGCAGCTTACTCCCAATGGACAGGTACCACGAGCAGTACTTC. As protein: CASSLLPMDRYHEQYF. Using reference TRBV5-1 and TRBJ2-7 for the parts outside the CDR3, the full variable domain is KAGVTQTPRYLIKTRGQQVTLSCSPISGHRSVSWYQQTPGQGLQFLFEYFSETQRNKGNFPGRFSGRQFSNSRSEMNVSTLELGDSALYLCASSLLPMDRYHEQYFGPGTRLTVT.

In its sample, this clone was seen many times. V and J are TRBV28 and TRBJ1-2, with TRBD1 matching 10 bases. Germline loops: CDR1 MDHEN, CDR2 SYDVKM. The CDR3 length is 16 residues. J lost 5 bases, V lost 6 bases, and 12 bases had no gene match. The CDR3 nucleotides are TGTGCCAGCAGCACTTGGCGACAGGGGGCAGGGTATGGCTACACCTTC. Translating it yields CASSTWRQGAGYGYTF.

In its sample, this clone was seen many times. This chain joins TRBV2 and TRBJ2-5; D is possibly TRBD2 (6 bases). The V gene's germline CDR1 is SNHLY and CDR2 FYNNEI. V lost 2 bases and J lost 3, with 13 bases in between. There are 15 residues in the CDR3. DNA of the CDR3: TGTGCCAGCAGTGAAAGGGGCCTAGCGAAAGAGACCCAGTACTTC. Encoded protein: CASSERGLAKETQYF.

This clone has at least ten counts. As DNA, the CDR3 is TGTGCCAGCAGCCGACAGGGACCATATGGCTACACCTTC. Protein: CASSRQGPYGYTF. V is TRBV28 and J is TRBJ1-2; TRBD1 matches 7 bases. From germline, CDR1 is MDHEN and CDR2 SYDVKM. V lost 6 bases to trimming and J lost 5 bases; unmatched junction nucleotides: 6. This CDR3 has 13 amino acids.

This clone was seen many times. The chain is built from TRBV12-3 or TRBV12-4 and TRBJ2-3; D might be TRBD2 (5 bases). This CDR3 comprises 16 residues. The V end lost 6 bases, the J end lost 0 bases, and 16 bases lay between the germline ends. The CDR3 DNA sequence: TGTGCCAGCAGGGCCTTCGAGGGAATGAGCACAGATACGCAGTATTTT. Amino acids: CASRAFEGMSTDTQYF.

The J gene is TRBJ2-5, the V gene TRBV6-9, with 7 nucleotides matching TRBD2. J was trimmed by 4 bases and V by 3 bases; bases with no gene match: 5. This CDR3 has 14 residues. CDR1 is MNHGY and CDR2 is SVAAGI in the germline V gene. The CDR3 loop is CASSYLGLVETQYF. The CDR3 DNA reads TGTGCCAGCAGTTACCTAGGACTAGTAGAGACCCAGTACTTC.

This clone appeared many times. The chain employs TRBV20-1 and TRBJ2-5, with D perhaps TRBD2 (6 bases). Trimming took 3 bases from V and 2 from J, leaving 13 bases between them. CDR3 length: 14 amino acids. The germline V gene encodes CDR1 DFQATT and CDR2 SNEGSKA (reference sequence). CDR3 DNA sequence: TGCAGTGCTAGGTCCGGGAGCAATCAAGAGACCCAGTACTTC. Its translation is CSARSGSNQETQYF.

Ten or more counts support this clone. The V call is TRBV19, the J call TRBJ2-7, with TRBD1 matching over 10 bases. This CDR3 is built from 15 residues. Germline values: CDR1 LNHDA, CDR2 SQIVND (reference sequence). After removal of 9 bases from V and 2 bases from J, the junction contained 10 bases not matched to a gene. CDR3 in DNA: TGTGCCAGCACCCCCGGGACAGGGGAAACCTACGAGCAGTACTTC. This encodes CASTPGTGETYEQYF.

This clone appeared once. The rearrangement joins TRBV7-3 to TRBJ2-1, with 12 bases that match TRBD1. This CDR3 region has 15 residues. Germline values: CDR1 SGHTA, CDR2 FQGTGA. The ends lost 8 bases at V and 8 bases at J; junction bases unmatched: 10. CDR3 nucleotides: TGTGCCAGCTCGCCCCGGGACAGGGGGCACTATGAGCAGTTCTTC. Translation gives CASSPRDRGHYEQFF.

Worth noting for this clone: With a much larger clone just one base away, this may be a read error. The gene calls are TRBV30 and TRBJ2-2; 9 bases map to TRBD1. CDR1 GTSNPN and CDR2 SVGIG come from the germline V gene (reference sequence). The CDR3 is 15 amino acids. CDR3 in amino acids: CARSLRDRATGELFF. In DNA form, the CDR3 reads TGTGCCCGGAGTTTAAGGGACAGGGCCACCGGGGAGCTGTTTTTT.

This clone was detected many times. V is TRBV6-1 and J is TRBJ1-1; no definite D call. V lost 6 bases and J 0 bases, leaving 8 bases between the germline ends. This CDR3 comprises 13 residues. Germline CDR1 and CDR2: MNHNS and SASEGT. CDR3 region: CASRATMNTEAFF. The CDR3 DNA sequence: TGTGCCAGCAGAGCGACAATGAACACTGAAGCTTTCTTT.

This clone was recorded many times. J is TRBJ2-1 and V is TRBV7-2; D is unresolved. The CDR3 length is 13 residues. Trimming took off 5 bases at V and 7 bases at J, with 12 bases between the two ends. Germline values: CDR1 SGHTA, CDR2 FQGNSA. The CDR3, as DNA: TGTGCCAGCAGCACCCGGTGGGGAAATGAGCAGTTCTTC. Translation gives CASSTRWGNEQFF. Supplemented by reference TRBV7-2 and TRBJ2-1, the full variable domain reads GAGVSQSPSNKVTEKGKDVELRCDPISGHTALYWYRQSLGQGLEFLIYFQGNSAPDKSGLPSDRFSAERTGGSVSTLTIQRTQQEDSAVYLCASSTRWGNEQFFGPGTRLTVL.

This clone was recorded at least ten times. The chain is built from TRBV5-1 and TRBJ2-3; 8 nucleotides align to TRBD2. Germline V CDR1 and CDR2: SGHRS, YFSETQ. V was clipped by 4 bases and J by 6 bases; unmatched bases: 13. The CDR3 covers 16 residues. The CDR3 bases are TGCGCCAGCAGCCCCTCGCTCGCGGGAGGAGGGGATACGCAGTATTTT. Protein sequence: CASSPSLAGGGDTQYF.

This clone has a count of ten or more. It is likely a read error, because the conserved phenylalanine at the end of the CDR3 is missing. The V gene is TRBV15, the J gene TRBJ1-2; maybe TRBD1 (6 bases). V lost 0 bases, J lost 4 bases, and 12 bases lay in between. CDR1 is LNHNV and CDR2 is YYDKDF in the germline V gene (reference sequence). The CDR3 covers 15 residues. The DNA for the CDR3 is TGTGCCACCAGCAGAGATACGGAGGGGGGCTATGGCTACACCCTC. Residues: CATSRDTEGGYGYTL.

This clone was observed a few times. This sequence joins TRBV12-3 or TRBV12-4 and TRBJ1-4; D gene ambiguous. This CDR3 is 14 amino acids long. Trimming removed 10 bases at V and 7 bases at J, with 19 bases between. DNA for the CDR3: TGTGCCATCGGTTCATCCCGATTGGGTGAAAAACTGTTTTTT. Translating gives CAIGSSRLGEKLFF.

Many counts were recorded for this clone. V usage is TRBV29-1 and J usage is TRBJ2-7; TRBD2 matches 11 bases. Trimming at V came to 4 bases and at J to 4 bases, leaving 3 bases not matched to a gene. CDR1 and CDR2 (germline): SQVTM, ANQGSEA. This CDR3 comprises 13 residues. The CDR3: CSVVTSGSYEQYF. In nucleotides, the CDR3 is TGCAGCGTTGTAACTAGCGGGAGTTACGAGCAGTACTTC.

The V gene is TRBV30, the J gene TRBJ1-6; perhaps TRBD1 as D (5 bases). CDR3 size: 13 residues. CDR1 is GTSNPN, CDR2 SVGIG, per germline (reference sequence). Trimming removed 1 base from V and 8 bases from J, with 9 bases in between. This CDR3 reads CAWSGTGDSPLHF. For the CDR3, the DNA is TGTGCCTGGAGTGGAACAGGAGATTCACCCCTCCACTTT.

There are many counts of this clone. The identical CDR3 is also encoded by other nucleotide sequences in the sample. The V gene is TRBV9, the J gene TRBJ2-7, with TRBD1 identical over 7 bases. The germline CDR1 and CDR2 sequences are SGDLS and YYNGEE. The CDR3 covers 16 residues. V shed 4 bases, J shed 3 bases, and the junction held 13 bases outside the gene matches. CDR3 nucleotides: TGTGCCAGCAGCCCCGCGCGAGGGGGCGCTAACTACGAGCAGTACTTC. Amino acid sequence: CASSPARGGANYEQYF.

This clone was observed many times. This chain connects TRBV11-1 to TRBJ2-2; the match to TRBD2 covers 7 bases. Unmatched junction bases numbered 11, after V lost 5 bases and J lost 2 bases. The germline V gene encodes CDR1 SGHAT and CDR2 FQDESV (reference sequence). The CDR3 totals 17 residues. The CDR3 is CASSATWGTTNTGELFF. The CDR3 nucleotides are TGTGCCAGCAGCGCGACTTGGGGGACTACCAACACCGGGGAGCTGTTTTTT.

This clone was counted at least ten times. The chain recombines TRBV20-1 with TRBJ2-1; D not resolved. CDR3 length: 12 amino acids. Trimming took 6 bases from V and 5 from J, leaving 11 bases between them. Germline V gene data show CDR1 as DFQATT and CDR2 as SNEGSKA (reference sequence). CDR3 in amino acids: CSAKLRNNEQFF. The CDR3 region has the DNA TGCAGTGCCAAGTTGCGAAACAATGAGCAGTTCTTC.

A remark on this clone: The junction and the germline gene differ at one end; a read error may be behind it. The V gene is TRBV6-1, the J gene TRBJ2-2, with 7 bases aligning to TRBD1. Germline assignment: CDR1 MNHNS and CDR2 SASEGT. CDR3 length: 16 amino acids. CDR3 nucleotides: TGTGCCAGCAGTGAACTACAGGGGTGGGACACAGGGGAGATGTTTTTT. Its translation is CASSELQGWDTGEMFF.

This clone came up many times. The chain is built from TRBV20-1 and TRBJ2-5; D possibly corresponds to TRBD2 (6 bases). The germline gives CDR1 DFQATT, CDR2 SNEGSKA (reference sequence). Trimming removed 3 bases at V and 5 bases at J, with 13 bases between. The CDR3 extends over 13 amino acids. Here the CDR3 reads CSARGGRMETQYF. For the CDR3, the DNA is TGCAGTGCTAGGGGTGGGAGGATGGAGACCCAGTACTTC.

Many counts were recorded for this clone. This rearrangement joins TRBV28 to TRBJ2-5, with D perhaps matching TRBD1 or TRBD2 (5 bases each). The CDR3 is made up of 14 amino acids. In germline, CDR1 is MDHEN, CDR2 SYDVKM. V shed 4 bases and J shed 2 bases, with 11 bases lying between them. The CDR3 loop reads CASSSRDGQETQYF. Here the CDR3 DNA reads TGTGCCAGCAGTTCCCGGGACGGTCAAGAGACCCAGTACTTC.

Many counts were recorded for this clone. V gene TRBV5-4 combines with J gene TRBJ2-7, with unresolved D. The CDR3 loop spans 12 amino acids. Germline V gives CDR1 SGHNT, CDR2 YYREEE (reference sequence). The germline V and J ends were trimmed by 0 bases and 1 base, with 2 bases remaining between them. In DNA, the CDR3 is TGTGCCAGCAGCTTGGAATCCTACGAGCAGTACTTC. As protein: CASSLESYEQYF.

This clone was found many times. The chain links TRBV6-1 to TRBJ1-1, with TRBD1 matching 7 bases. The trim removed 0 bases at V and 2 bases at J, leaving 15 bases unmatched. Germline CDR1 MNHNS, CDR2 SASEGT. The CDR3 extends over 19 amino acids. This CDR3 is CASSEAVPGGVLVNTEAFF. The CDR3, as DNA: TGTGCCAGCAGTGAAGCCGTTCCAGGGGGGGTATTAGTCAACACTGAAGCTTTCTTT.

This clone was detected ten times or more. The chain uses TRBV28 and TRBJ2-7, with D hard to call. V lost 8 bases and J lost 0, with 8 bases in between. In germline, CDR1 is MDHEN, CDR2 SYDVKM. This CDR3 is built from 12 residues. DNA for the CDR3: TGTGCCAGCGCAGAGAACTCCTACGAGCAGTACTTC. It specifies CASAENSYEQYF.